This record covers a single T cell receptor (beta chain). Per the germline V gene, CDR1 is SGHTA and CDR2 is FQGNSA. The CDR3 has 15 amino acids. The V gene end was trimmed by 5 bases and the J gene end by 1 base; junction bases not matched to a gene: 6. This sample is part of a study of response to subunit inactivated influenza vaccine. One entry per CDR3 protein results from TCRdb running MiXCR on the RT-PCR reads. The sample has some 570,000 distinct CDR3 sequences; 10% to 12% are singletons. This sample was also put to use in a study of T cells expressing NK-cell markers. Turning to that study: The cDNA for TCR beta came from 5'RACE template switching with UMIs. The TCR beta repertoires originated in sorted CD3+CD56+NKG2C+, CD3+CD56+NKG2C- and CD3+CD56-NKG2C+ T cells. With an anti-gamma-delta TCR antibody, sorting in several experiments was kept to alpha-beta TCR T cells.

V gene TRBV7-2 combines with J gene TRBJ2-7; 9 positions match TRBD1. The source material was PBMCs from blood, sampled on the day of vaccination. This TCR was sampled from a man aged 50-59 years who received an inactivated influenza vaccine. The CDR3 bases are TGTGCCAGCAGCCCCGGGACAGGGAGGTCCTACGAGCAGTACTTC. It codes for CASSPGTGRSYEQYF.